The T cell receptor beta chain described here comes from a study of CD8 T cells in ankylosing spondylitis. Overall study findings and caveats: Within ankylosing spondylitis blood, a TCR beta motif made up of eight highly homologous variants appeared to be characteristic.

Note on this clonotype: Its target is not known.

TCRdb passed the 5' RACE reads through MiXCR, listing each CDR3 protein once. Of about 540,000 distinct CDR3 sequences in the sample, 9.5% to 15% were seen once. The TCR sequence derives from a male donor with ankylosing spondylitis. The sequenced material came from blood, either unsorted or a sorted T cell fraction (not recorded which).

CDR3 in amino acids: CASSPFLDAGLAGAYDTQYF. The CDR3 coding sequence is TGCGCCAGCAGCCCGTTCTTGGACGCGGGACTAGCGGGAGCTTATGATACGCAGTATTTT. V gene TRBV5-1 combines with J gene TRBJ2-3; TRBD2 matches 14 bases. The trim removed 4 bases at V and 6 bases at J, leaving 19 bases unmatched. CDR3 size: 20 residues. Germline V gene sequence: CDR1 SGHRS, CDR2 YFSETQ.